The 17 T cell receptor beta chains in this list originate from one sample, sequenced in a study of T cell responses to AZD1222 COVID-19 vaccine. Only in-frame clones appear in the TCRdb table, and some are missing; sequencing was by immunoSEQ multiplex PCR. The sample carries under 200,000 clones, more than 70% recorded once. This material consisted of peripheral blood, taken on day 0 of AZD1222 vaccination. Every receptor here comes from an adult in good health.

CDR3 nucleotides: TGTGCCAGCAGTCGGGGGTTCTATGGCTACACCTTC. The encoded protein is CASSRGFYGYTF. The V call is TRBV28, the J call TRBJ1-2; D perhaps matches TRBD1 (5 bases). The CDR3 covers 12 residues. The ends were cut back, 5 bases at V and 4 bases at J, with 8 bases in the middle. The germline gives CDR1 MDHEN, CDR2 SYDVKM.

The V gene is TRBV6-5, the J gene TRBJ1-5; unclear D gene. The V end lost 4 bases, the J end lost 5 bases, and 12 bases lay between the germline ends. Looked up from germline, CDR1 is MNHEY and CDR2 is SVGAGI. The CDR3 covers 14 residues. The DNA of the CDR3 is TGTGCCAGCAGTTTTCGTGGGAGGGATCAGCCCCAGCATTTT. Translated, it gives CASSFRGRDQPQHF.

The V gene is TRBV27, the J gene TRBJ2-7, with 9 nucleotides matching TRBD1. Trimming took 1 base from V and 4 from J; bases not matched to a gene: 8. The V gene's germline CDR1 is MNHEY and CDR2 SMNVEV (reference sequence). CDR3 length equals 16 residues. The CDR3 DNA is TGTGCCAGCAGTTTATGGGTGGGACAGGGTCTGTACGAGCAGTACTTC. Its protein is CASSLWVGQGLYEQYF.

This CDR3 reads CASSQGPSGGITDTQYF. The DNA for the CDR3 is TGCGCCAGCAGCCAAGGCCCCTCGGGGGGCATCACAGATACGCAGTATTTT. The chain carries TRBV4-1 and TRBJ2-3; possibly TRBD2 for D (7 bases). The CDR3 spans 17 residues. CDR1 is MGHRA, CDR2 YSYEKL, per germline. V shed 1 base and J shed 2 bases, with 16 bases lying between them.

J is TRBJ2-7 and V is TRBV4-3, with D possibly matching TRBD2 (6 bases). The length of the CDR3 is 15 residues. Between the trimmed V and J ends, which lost 0 bases and 2 bases, there was a span of 11 bases. Germline V CDR1 and CDR2: LGHNA, YSLEER. This CDR3 reads CASSQERASAYEQYF. In nucleotides, the CDR3 is TGCGCCAGCAGCCAAGAACGGGCTAGCGCCTACGAGCAGTACTTC.

V and J are TRBV7-3 and TRBJ1-5; D remains unclear. V was cut by 2 bases and J by 7 bases, with 9 bases left in between. The CDR3 contains 13 residues. Germline-derived CDR1 and CDR2 are SGHTA and FQGTGA. The CDR3 is CASSLFRSQPQHF. The CDR3 coding sequence is TGTGCCAGCAGCTTATTCCGTTCGCAGCCCCAGCATTTT. Full variable domain (remainder filled in from reference TRBV7-3 and TRBJ1-5): GAGVSQTPSNKVTEKGKYVELRCDPISGHTALYWYRQSLGQGPEFLIYFQGTGAADDSGLPNDRFFAVRPEGSVSTLKIQRTERGDSAVYLCASSLFRSQPQHFGDGTRLSIL.

V usage is TRBV6-2 or TRBV6-3 and J usage is TRBJ1-5; 10 nucleotides align to TRBD1. V lost 3 bases, J lost 7 bases, and 15 bases stayed unmatched. The germline V gene encodes CDR1 MNHEY and CDR2 SVGEGT. The CDR3 extends over 18 amino acids. CDR3 protein: CASSYRTGGSWISQPQHF. CDR3 nucleotides: TGTGCCAGCAGTTATAGGACAGGGGGAAGTTGGATTAGCCAGCCCCAGCATTTT.

This sequence joins TRBV4-1 and TRBJ1-3; a weak D match, TRBD1 (5 bases). Germline loops: CDR1 MGHRA, CDR2 YSYEKL. The CDR3 runs to 16 residues. The V end lost 1 base, the J end lost 0 bases, and 10 bases lay between the germline ends. The CDR3 coding sequence is TGCGCCAGCAGCCAAGTGGACACCCGCTCTGGAAACACCATATATTTT. Protein: CASSQVDTRSGNTIYF.

The chain couples TRBV4-1 to TRBJ1-2; possible D gene TRBD1, 5 bases. Trimming pared 0 bases from V and 0 bases from J, leaving 11 bases between. There are 16 residues in the CDR3. From germline, CDR1 is MGHRA and CDR2 YSYEKL. In DNA, the CDR3 is TGCGCCAGCAGCCAAGATTTTGGCAGGGCTAACTATGGCTACACCTTC. It specifies CASSQDFGRANYGYTF.

This clone has at least ten counts. The rearrangement uses TRBV6-4 and TRBJ2-3; TRBD2 agrees at 8 bases. The V segment lost 5 bases and the J segment 5 bases; nucleotides outside the gene matches: 6. The CDR3 is 14 amino acids. Germline V gives CDR1 MRHNA, CDR2 SNTAGT. The CDR3 reads CASSTGGAKDTQYF. DNA of the CDR3: TGTGCCAGCAGTACCGGGGGGGCCAAAGATACGCAGTATTTT.

The V and J genes are TRBV27 and TRBJ2-7; 9 nucleotides align to TRBD1. CDR1 is MNHEY, CDR2 SMNVEV, per germline (reference sequence). V lost 3 bases to trimming and J lost 3 bases; unmatched junction nucleotides: 12. The CDR3 has 17 amino acids. The CDR3 nucleotides are TGTGCCAGCAGTTTTTCTGCTCCGGGACAGGGTCTCTACGAGCAGTACTTC. This codes for CASSFSAPGQGLYEQYF.

The genes are TRBV5-8 and TRBJ1-6; 7 bases map to TRBD1. Unmatched junction bases numbered 3, after V lost 4 bases and J lost 8 bases. Germline CDR1 is SGHTS and CDR2 is YDEGEE. The length of the CDR3 is 13 residues. CDR3 amino acids: CASSIDRDSPLHF. The DNA of the CDR3 is TGTGCCAGCAGCATAGACAGGGATTCACCCCTCCACTTT.

This clone has only a few counts. This sequence joins TRBV5-1 and TRBJ2-7; weak D call: TRBD1 (5 bases). From germline, CDR1 is SGHRS and CDR2 YFSETQ. V was clipped by 0 bases and J by 0 bases, with 13 bases between them. This CDR3 is 16 amino acids long. The DNA of the CDR3 is TGCGCCAGCAGCTTGGTGTTAGGGGCGAGCTCCTACGAGCAGTACTTC. As protein: CASSLVLGASSYEQYF. The variable domain in full, with the rest retrieved from reference TRBV5-1 and TRBJ2-7, is KAGVTQTPRYLIKTRGQQVTLSCSPISGHRSVSWYQQTPGQGLQFLFEYFSETQRNKGNFPGRFSGRQFSNSRSEMNVSTLELGDSALYLCASSLVLGASSYEQYFGPGTRLTVT.

The chain carries TRBV29-1 and TRBJ2-1; 10 nucleotides match TRBD2. The CDR3 runs 14 residues. The V gene's germline CDR1 is SQVTM and CDR2 ANQGSEA. Losses at the gene ends were 3 bases for V and 8 bases for J; bases not matched to a gene: 7. CDR3 DNA sequence: TGCAGCGTTGAGATTAGCGGGGGGCAGGATGAGCAGTTCTTC. It specifies CSVEISGGQDEQFF.

The chain carries TRBV6-1 and TRBJ2-3, with D hard to call. Germline values: CDR1 MNHNS, CDR2 SASEGT. This CDR3 comprises 15 residues. V gave up 3 bases and J gave up 0 bases, with 10 bases separating them. The CDR3 DNA is TGTGCCAGCAGTGACGTGGGAACTAGCACAGATACGCAGTATTTT. This sequence encodes CASSDVGTSTDTQYF.

The chain joins TRBV4-2 to TRBJ1-1; D is unclear. This CDR3 comprises 13 residues. Germline CDR1 reads LGHNA; CDR2 reads YNFKEQ. Trimming removed 4 bases from V and 0 bases from J, with 6 bases in between. Written as DNA, the CDR3 is TGTGCCAGCAGCCTACGGATGAACACTGAAGCTTTCTTT. It is translated as CASSLRMNTEAFF.

This chain links TRBV7-9 with TRBJ1-1; D remains unclear. CDR3 length equals 11 residues. The germline V gene has CDR1 SEHNR and CDR2 FQNEAQ (reference sequence). Trimming took off 10 bases at V and 7 bases at J, with 13 bases between the two ends. The CDR3 bases are TGTGCCACAACGAATCGGAGTGAAGCTTTCTTT. It specifies CATTNRSEAFF.